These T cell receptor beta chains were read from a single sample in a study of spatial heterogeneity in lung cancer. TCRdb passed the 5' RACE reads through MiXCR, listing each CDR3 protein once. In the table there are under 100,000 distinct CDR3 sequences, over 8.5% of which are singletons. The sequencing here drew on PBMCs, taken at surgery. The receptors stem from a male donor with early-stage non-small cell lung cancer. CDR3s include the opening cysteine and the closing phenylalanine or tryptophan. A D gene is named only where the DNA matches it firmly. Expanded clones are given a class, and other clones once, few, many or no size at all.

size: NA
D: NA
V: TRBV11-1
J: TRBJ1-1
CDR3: CASSRPGIGLTNTEAFF
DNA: TGTGCCAGCAGCCGCCCAGGGATAGGTCTGACGAACACTGAAGCTTTCTTT

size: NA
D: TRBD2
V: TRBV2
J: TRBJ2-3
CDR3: CASTDGREMADTQYF
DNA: TGTGCCAGCACCGATGGGCGGGAGATGGCAGATACGCAGTATTTT

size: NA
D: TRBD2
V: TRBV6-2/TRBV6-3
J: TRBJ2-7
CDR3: CASSQGTSGNYEQYF
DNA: TGTGCCAGCAGCCAAGGGACTAGCGGAAACTACGAGCAGTACTTC

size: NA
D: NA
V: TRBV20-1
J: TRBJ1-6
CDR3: CSANPLGAPLHF
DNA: TGCAGTGCTAACCCCCTAGGGGCACCCCTCCACTTT

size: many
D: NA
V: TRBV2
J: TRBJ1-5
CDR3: CASRYTGIQPQHF
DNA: TGTGCCAGCAGGTACACAGGGATTCAGCCCCAGCATTTT

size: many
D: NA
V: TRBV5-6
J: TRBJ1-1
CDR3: CASRAWEDGYTEAFF
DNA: TGTGCCAGCAGGGCGTGGGAGGACGGGTACACTGAAGCTTTCTTT

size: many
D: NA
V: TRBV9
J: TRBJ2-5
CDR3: CASSVSDQETQYF
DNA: TGTGCCAGCAGCGTATCGGACCAAGAGACCCAGTACTTC

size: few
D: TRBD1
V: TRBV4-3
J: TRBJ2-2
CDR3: CASSQEGTANTGELFF
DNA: TGCGCCAGCAGCCAAGAAGGGACAGCGAACACCGGGGAGCTGTTTTTT

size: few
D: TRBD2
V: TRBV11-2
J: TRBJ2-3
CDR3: CASSPWTSGGEDTQYF
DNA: TGTGCCAGCAGCCCCTGGACTAGCGGGGGCGAGGATACGCAGTATTTT

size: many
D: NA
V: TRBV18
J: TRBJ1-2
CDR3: CASSPRAGAGYTF
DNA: TGTGCCAGCTCACCAAGAGCTGGTGCGGGCTACACCTTC

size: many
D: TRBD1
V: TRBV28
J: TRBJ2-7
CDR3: CASDRGDSPYEQYF
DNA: TGTGCCAGTGACAGGGGGGATTCCCCCTACGAGCAGTACTTC

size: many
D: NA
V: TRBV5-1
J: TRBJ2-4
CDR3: CASSLGDSLAKNIQYF
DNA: TGCGCCAGCAGCTTGGGGGACTCTCTAGCCAAAAACATTCAGTACTTC

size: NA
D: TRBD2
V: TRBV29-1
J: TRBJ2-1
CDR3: CSVRLGGPGGYNEQFF
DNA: TGCAGCGTTCGTCTGGGAGGGCCGGGTGGCTACAATGAGCAGTTCTTC

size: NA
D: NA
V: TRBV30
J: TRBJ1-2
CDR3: CAWSLGTGYTF
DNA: TGTGCCTGGAGTTTAGGGACCGGCTACACCTTC

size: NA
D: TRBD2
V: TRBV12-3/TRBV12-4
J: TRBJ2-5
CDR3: CASSTPQGLAGQETQYF
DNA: TGTGCCAGCAGCACCCCCCAGGGACTAGCTGGGCAAGAGACCCAGTACTTC

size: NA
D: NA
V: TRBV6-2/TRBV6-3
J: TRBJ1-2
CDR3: CASSNSSTATFNYGYTF
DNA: TGTGCCAGCAGTAACTCCTCGACAGCGACGTTTAACTATGGCTACACCTTC

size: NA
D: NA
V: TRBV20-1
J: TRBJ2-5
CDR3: CSASGNPQETQYF
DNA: TGCAGTGCTAGTGGGAACCCGCAAGAGACCCAGTACTTC

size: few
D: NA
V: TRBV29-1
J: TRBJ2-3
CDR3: CSVELLDTQYF
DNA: TGCAGCGTCGAGTTACTTGATACGCAGTATTTT

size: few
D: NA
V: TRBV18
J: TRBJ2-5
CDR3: CASSPPQLPQETQYF
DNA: TGTGCCAGCTCACCACCTCAGCTACCTCAAGAGACCCAGTACTTC

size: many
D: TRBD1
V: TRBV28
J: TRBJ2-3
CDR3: CASSSSSTGMGTDTQYF
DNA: TGTGCCAGCAGTTCCTCCTCGACAGGGATGGGAACAGATACGCAGTATTTT

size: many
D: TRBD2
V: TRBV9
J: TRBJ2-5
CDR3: CASSLLAGPQETQYF
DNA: TGTGCCAGCAGCTTACTAGCGGGGCCGCAAGAGACCCAGTACTTC